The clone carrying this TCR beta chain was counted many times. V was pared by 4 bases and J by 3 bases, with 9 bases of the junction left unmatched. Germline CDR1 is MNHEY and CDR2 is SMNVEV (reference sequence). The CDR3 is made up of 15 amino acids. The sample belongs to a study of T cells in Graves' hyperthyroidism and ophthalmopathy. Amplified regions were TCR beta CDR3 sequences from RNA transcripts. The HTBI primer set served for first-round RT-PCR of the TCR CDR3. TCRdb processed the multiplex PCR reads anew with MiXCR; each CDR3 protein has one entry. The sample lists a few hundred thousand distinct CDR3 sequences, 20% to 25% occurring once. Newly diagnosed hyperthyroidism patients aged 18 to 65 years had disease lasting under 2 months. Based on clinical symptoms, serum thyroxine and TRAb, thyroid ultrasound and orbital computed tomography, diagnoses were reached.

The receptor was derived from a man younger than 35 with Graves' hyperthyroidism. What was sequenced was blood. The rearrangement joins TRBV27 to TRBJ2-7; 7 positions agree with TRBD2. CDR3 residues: CASSWAAQRGYEQYF. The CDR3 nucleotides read TGTGCCAGCAGTTGGGCGGCCCAGCGGGGCTACGAGCAGTACTTC.